The 3 T cell receptor beta chains given below trace back to one sample, sequenced in a study of Graves' ophthalmopathy and Graves' hyperthyroidism. Researchers took RNA transcripts and amplified TCR beta CDR3 regions from them. HTBI-primed first-round RT-PCR preceded second-round multiplex PCR. TCRdb reprocessed the multiplex PCR reads with MiXCR, giving one entry per CDR3 protein. The sample shows about 590,000 distinct CDR3 sequences, 39% of them seen only once. The sequenced material came from peripheral blood or thyroid tissue (not recorded which). The source of these receptors is an adult man with Graves' hyperthyroidism.

This chain joins TRBV7-2 and TRBJ1-1; D perhaps matches TRBD1 (5 bases). CDR1 and CDR2 (germline): SGHTA, FQGNSA. CDR3 length equals 11 residues. Between the trimmed V and J ends, which lost 2 bases and 10 bases, there was a span of 8 bases. The CDR3 region is CASSLRGRAFF. CDR3 nucleotide sequence: TGTGCCAGCAGCTTAAGGGGCAGAGCTTTCTTT.

The chain joins TRBV24-1 to TRBJ2-5, with D possibly being TRBD2 (5 bases). Trimming took off 3 bases at V and 2 bases at J, with 12 bases between the two ends. The CDR3 length is 15 residues. Germline loops: CDR1 KGHDR, CDR2 SFDVKD. The CDR3 bases are TGTGCCACCAGTGATCTTTTGGGCGGGCAAGAGACCCAGTACTTC. Its protein product is CATSDLLGGQETQYF.

The chain is built from TRBV5-1 and TRBJ2-3, with 8 positions matching TRBD2. Germline CDR1 SGHRS, CDR2 YFSETQ. J gave up 5 bases and V 5 bases, and 7 bases lay outside the gene matches. The CDR3 spans 14 residues. The CDR3 loop reads CASRREVRKDTQYF. The DNA for the CDR3 is TGCGCCAGCAGGCGGGAGGTCAGGAAAGATACGCAGTATTTT.